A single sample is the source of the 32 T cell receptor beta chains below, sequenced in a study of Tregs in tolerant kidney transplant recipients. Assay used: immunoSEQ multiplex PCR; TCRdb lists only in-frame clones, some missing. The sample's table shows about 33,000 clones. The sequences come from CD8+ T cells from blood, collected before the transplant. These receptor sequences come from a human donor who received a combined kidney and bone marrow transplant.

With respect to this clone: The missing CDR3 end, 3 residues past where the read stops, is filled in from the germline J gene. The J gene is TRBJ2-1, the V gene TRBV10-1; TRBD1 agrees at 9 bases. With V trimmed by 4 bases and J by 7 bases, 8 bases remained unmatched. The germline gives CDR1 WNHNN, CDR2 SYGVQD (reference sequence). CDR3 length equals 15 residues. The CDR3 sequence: CASSVSGTGWNEQFF. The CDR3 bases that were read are TGCGCCAGCAGTGTCTCCGGGACAGGGTGGAATGAG.

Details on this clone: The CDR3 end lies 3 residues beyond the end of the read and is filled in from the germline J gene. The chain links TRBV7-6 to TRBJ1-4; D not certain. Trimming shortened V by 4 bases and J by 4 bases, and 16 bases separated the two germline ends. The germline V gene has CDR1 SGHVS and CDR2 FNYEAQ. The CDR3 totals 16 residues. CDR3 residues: CASSSPSGLSNEKLFF. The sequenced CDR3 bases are TGTGCCAGCAGCTCCCCTTCTGGACTTAGTAATGAAAAA.

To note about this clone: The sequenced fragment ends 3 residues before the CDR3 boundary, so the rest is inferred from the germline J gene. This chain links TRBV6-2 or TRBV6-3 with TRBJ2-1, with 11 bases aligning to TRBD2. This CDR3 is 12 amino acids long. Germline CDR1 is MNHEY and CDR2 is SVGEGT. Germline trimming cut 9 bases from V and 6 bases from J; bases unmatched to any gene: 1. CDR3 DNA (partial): TGTGCCAGAGGACTAGCGGGCAATGAG. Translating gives CARGLAGNE. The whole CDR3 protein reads CARGLAGNEQFF.

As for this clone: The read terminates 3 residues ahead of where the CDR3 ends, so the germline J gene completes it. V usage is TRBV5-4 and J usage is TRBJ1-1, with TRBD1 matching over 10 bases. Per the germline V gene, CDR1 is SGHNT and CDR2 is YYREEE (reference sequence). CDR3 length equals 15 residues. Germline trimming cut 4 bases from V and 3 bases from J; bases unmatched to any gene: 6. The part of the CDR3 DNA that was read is TGTGCCAGCAGCCCAGAGGGGACAGGGGACACTGAA. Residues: CASSPEGTGDTE. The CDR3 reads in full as CASSPEGTGDTEAFF.

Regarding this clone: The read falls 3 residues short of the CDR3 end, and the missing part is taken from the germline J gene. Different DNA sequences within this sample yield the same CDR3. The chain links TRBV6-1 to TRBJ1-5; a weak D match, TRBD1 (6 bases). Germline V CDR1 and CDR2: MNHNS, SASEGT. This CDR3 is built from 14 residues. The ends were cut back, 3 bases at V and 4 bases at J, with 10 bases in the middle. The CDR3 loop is CASSDRGGNQPQHF. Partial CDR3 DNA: TGTGCCAGCAGTGACAGGGGAGGGAATCAGCCC.

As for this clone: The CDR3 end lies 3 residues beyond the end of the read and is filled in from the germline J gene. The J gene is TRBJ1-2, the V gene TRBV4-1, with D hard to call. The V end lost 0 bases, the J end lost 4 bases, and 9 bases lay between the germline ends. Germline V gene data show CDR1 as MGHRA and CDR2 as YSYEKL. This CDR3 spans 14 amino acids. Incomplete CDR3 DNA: TGCGCCAGCAGCCAAGATCCCACTTCCTATGGC. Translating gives CASSQDPTSYG. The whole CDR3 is CASSQDPTSYGYTF.

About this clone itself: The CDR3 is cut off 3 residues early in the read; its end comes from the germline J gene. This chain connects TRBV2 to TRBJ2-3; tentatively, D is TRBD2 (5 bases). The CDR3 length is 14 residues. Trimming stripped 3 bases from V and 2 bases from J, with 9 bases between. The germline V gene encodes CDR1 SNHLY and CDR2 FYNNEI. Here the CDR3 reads CASSELALTDTQYF. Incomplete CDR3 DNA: TGTGCCAGCAGTGAGCTAGCTCTCACAGATACG.

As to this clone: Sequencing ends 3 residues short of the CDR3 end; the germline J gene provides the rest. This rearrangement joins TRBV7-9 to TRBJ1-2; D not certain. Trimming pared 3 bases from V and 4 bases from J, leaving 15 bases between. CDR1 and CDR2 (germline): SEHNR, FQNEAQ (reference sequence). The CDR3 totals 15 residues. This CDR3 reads CASSLENPGVYGYTF. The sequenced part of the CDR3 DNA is TGTGCCAGCAGCTTGGAAAACCCGGGTGTCTATGGC.

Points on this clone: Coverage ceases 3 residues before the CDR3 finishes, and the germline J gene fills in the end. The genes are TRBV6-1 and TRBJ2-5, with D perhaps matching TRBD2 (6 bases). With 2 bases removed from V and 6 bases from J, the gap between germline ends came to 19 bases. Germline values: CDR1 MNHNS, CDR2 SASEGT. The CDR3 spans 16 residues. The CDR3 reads CASSELSLGGGKTQYF. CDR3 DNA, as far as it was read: TGTGCCAGCAGTGAACTTAGTCTCGGGGGTGGGAAGACC.

The CDR3 is CASSINWPGQGADEAFF. The DNA read from the CDR3 is TGTGCCAGTAGTATAAACTGGCCTGGACAGGGGGCGGATGAA. V is TRBV19 and J is TRBJ1-1, with 11 bases that match TRBD1. Read coverage stops 3 residues before the CDR3 terminus; the germline J gene supplies the remainder. CDR3 length: 17 residues. V lost 2 bases to trimming and J lost 7 bases; unmatched junction nucleotides: 12. From germline, CDR1 is LNHDA and CDR2 SQIVND (reference sequence).

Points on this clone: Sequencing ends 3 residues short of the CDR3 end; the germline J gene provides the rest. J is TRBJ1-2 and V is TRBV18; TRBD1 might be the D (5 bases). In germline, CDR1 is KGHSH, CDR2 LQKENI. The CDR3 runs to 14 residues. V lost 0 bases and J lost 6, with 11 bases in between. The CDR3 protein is CASSPPGGVDGYTF. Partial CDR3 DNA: TGTGCCAGCTCACCACCGGGAGGGGTGGATGGC.

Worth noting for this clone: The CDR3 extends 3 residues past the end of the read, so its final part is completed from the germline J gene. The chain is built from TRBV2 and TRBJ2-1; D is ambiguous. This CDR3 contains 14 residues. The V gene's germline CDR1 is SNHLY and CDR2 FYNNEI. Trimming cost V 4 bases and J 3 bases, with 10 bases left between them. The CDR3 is CASSGPTDYNEQFF. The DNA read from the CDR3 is TGTGCCAGCAGTGGCCCTACAGACTACAATGAG.

The covered CDR3 bases are TGTGCCAGTAATTACGACAGTTTTTATAACTATGGC. It is translated as CASNYDSFYNYG. The entire CDR3 protein reads CASNYDSFYNYGYTF. This chain uses TRBV19 with TRBJ1-2; the D gene is possibly TRBD1 (5 bases). With the read ending 3 residues before the CDR3 end, the germline J gene is used to fill in that end. This CDR3 contains 15 residues. V was clipped by 7 bases and J by 1 base, with 16 bases between them. Germline CDR1 and CDR2: LNHDA and SQIVND (reference sequence).

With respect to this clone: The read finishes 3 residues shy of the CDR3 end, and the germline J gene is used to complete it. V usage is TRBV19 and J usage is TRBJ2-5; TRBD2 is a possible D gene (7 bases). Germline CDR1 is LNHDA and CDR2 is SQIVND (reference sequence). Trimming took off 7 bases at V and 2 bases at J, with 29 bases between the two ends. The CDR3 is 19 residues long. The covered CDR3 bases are TGTGCCAGTACCCCCATAAAGAGGGGGGGGAATAAAGAACAAGAGACC. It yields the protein CASTPIKRGGNKEQET. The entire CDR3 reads CASTPIKRGGNKEQETQYF.

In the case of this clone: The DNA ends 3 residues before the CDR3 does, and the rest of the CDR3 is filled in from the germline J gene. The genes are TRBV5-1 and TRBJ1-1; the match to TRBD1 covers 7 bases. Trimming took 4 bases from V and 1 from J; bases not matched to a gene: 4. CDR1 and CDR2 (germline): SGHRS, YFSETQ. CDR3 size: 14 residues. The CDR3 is CASSPWTGNTEAFF. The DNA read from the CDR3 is TGCGCCAGCAGCCCGTGGACAGGGAACACTGAA.

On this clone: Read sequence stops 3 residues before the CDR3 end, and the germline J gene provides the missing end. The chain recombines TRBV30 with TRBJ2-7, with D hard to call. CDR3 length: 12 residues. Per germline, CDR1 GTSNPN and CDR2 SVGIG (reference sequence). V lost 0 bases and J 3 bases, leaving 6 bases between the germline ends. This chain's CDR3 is CAWSVQHYEQYF. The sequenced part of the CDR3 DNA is TGTGCCTGGAGTGTACAGCACTACGAG.

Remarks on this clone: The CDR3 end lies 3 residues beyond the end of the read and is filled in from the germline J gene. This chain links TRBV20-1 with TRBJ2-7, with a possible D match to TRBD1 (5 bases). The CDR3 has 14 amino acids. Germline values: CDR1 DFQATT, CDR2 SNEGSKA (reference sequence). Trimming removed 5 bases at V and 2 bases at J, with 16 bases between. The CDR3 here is CSAPNPTVTYEQYF. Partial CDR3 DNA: TGCAGTGCTCCAAATCCGACAGTTACCTACGAG.

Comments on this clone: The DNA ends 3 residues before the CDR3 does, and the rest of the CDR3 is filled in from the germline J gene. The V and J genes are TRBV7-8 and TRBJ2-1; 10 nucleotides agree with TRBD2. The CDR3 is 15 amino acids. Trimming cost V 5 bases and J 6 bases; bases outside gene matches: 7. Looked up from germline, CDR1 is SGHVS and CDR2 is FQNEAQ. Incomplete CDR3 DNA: TGTGCCAGCAGCCTGCTAGCGGGAGAAGGCAATGAG. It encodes CASSLLAGEGNE. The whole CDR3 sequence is CASSLLAGEGNEQFF.

Partial CDR3 DNA: TGTGCCAGCAGCCCGGGGACAGGGGGCCCCTACGAG. It yields the protein CASSPGTGGPYE. From start to end, the CDR3 is CASSPGTGGPYEQYF. The chain combines TRBV7-8 with TRBJ2-7; 12 bases are a match to TRBD1. The observed sequence ends 3 residues before the CDR3 terminus, with the missing tail filled in from the germline J gene. Germline CDR1 SGHVS, CDR2 FQNEAQ. The CDR3 loop spans 15 amino acids. V lost 5 bases and J lost 2; bases outside the gene matches: 4. The full variable domain, its missing parts supplied by reference TRBV7-8 and TRBJ2-7, is GAGVSQSPRYKVAKRGQDVALRCDPISGHVSLFWYQQALGQGPEFLTYFQNEAQLDKSGLPSDRFFAERPEGSVSTLKIQRTQQEDSAVYLCASSPGTGGPYEQYFGPGTRLTVT.

CDR3 DNA, as far as it was read: TGTGCCAGCAGTGAAACGGGTAGCGGACGAGAGACC. Protein: CASSETGSGRET. The complete CDR3 reads CASSETGSGRETQYF. This chain links TRBV2 with TRBJ2-5; weak D call: TRBD2 (6 bases). The DNA ends 3 residues before the CDR3 does, and the rest of the CDR3 is filled in from the germline J gene. The CDR3 sequence is 15 residues long. Germline V gene sequence: CDR1 SNHLY, CDR2 FYNNEI. The germline V and J ends were trimmed by 2 bases and 4 bases, with 14 bases remaining between them.

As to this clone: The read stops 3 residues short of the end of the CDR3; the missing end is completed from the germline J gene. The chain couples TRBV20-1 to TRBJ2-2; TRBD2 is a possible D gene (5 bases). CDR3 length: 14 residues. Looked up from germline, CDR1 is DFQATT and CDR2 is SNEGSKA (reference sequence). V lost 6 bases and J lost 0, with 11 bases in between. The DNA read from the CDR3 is TGCAGTGCGCGCTGGACTTCGAACACCGGGGAG. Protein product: CSARWTSNTGE. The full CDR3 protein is CSARWTSNTGELFF.

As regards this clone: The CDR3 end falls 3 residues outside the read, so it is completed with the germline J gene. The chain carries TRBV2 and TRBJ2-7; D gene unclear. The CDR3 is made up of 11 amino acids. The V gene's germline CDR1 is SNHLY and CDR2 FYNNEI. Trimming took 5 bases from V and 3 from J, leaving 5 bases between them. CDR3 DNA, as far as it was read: TGTGCCAGCAGTCTAAACTACGAG. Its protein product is CASSLNYE. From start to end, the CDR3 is CASSLNYEQYF.

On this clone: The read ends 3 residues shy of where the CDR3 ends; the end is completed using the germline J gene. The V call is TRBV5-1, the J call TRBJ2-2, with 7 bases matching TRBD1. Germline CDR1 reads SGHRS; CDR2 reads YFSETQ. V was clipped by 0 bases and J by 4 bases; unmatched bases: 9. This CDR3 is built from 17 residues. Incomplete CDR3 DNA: TGCGCCAGCAGCTTGGCGTGGACAGGCACATTCACCGGGGAG. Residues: CASSLAWTGTFTGE. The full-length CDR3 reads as CASSLAWTGTFTGELFF. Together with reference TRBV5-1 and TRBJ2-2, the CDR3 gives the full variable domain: KAGVTQTPRYLIKTRGQQVTLSCSPISGHRSVSWYQQTPGQGLQFLFEYFSETQRNKGNFPGRFSGRQFSNSRSEMNVSTLELGDSALYLCASSLAWTGTFTGELFFGEGSRLTVL.

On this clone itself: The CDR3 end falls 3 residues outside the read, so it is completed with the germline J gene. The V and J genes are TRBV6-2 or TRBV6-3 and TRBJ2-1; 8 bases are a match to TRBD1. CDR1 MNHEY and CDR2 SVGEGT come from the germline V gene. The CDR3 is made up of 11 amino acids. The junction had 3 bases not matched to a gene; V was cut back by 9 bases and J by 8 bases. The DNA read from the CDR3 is TGTGCCAGTGACAGGGGCTATGAG. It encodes CASDRGYE. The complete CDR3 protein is CASDRGYEQFF.

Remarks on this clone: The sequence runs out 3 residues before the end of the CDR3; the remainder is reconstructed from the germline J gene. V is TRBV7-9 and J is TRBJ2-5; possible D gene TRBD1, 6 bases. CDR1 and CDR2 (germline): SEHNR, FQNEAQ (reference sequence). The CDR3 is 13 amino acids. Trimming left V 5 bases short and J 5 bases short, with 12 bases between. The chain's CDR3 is CASSPGVAETQYF. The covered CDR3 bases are TGTGCCAGCAGCCCAGGGGTGGCGGAGACC. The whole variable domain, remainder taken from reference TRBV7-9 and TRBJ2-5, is DTGVSQNPRHKITKRGQNVTFRCDPISEHNRLYWYRQTLGQGPEFLTYFQNEAQLEKSRLLSDRFSAERPKGSFSTLEIQRTEQGDSAMYLCASSPGVAETQYFGPGTRLLVL.

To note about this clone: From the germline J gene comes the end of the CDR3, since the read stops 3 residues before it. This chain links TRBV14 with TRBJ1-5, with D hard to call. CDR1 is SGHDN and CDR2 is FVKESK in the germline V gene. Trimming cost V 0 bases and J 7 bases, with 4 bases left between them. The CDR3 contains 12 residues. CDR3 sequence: CASSQDRQPQHF. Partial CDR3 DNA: TGTGCCAGCAGCCAAGACCGGCAGCCC.

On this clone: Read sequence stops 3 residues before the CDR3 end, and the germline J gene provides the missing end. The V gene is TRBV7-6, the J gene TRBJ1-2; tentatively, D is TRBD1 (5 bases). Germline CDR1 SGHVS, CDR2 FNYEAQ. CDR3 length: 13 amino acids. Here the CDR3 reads CASSTSGGGSYTF. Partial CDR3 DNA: TGTGCCAGCAGCACCTCCGGGGGAGGGAGC.

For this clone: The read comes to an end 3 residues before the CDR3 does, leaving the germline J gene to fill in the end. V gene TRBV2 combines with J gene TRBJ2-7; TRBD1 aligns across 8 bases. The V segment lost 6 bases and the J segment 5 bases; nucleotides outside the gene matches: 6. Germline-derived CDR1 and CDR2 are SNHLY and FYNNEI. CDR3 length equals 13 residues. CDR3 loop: CASRWTGQNEQYF. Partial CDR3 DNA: TGTGCCAGCAGGTGGACAGGGCAGAACGAG.

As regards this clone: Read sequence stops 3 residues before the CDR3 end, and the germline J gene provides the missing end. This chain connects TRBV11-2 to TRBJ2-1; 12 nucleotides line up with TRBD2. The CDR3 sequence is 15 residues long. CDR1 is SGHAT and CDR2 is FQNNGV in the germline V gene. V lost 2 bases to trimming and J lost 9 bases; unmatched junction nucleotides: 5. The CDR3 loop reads CASSLSASGRGEQFF. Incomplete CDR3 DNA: TGTGCCAGCAGCTTATCGGCTAGCGGGAGGGGTGAG. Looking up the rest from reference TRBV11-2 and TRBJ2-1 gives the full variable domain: EAGVAQSPRYKIIEKRQSVAFWCNPISGHATLYWYQQILGQGPKLLIQFQNNGVVDDSQLPKDRFSAERLKGVDSTLKIQPAKLEDSAVYLCASSLSASGRGEQFFGPGTRLTVL.

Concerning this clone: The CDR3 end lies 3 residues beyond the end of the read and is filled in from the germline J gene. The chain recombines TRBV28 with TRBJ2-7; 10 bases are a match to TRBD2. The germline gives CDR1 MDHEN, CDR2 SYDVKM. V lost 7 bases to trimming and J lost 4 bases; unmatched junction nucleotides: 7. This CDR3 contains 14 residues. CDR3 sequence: CASKMSGGVYEQYF. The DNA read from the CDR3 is TGTGCCAGCAAGATGAGCGGGGGGGTTTACGAG.

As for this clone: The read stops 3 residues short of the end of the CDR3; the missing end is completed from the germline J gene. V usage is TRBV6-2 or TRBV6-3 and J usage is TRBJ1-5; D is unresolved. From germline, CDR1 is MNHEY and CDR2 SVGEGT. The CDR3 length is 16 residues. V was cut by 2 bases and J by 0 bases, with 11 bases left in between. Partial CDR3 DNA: TGTGCCAGCAGTTACCTAGGACTGAATAGCAATCAGCCC. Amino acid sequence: CASSYLGLNSNQP. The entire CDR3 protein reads CASSYLGLNSNQPQHF.

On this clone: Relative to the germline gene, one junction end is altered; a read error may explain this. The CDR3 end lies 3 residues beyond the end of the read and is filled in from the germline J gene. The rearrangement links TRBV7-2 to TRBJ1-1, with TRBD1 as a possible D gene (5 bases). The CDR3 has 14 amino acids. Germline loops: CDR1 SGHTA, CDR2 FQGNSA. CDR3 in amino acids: CASSVAAGGTEAFF. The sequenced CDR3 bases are TGTGCCAGCAGCGTAGCGGCTGGGGGGACTGAA.